This TCR beta chain was recovered during a study of T cells in Graves' hyperthyroidism and ophthalmopathy (dated by TCRdb to about 2019). The study in broad terms: Peripheral blood samples were taken at initial diagnosis, before any treatment was given. Prospective prediction of ophthalmopathy was tested in an independent validation cohort of some 19 hyperthyroidism patients and 17 patients who later progressed to ophthalmopathy. Once sampling was done, hyperthyroidism patients were given methimazole at a starting dose of 30 mg daily, whereas ophthalmopathy patients were given high-dose intravenous methylprednisolone. According to the paper, TCR Vbeta CDR3 sequencing was carried out on over 130 peripheral blood samples, which came from 40 to 45 ophthalmopathy, approximately 72 hyperthyroidism and roughly 17 progressor patients. To identify TCR V-J signatures that set the groups apart, the researchers used a discovery cohort of 100 patients, made up of 40 to 45 with Graves' ophthalmopathy and some 58 with stable Graves' hyperthyroidism. Thyroid tissue and blood T-cell repertoires from over 5 Graves' hyperthyroidism patients were also compared in the study. The 90 or so discovery patients were randomly split 7:3 into training and test sets.

The germline V gene encodes CDR1 MDHEN and CDR2 SYDVKM. V ends up 2 bases short and J 3 bases short, with an unmatched junction base count of 4. The CDR3 runs 15 residues from the cysteine to the phenylalanine. The CDR3 DNA has 45 bases and is translated from base 1. In the ophthalmopathy patients, disease was moderately to severely active, with a Clinical Activity Score of 3 or more, a NOSPECS grade of 4 or more, and a duration of less than 3 months. Exclusion was applied to patients with uncontrolled infections, other autoimmune diseases, pregnancy or lactation. Clinical symptoms, serum thyroxine and TRAb, thyroid ultrasound, and orbital computed tomography formed the basis for the diagnoses. Ficoll-Paque density gradient centrifugation was used to isolate PBMCs from under 11 ml of fresh peripheral blood. Total RNA was extracted with Trizol reagent, and quality was checked on an Agilent 2100 Bioanalyzer.

TCR beta CDR3 regions were amplified from RNA transcripts. A first-round RT-PCR of the TCR CDR3 used the HTBI primer set with the Qiagen OneStep RT-PCR kit. The libraries were constructed in a second round of multiplex PCR and then size-selected and purified. The libraries were sequenced on an Illumina HiSeq2000 using paired-end 100 bp reads. The source study handled its data this way. SOAPnuke was used to process the raw data, with reads discarded if the reads contained adapters or uncalled bases, had a mean Phred below 15, or lacked an exact constant-primer or identifier match. High-quality paired reads were merged with COPE v1.2.5, and unique nucleotide sequences were defined as clonotypes. MiTCR v1.1 was used to align clonotypes to the IMGT TRBV, TRBD and TRBJ reference segments. The analysis was restricted to V-J combinations with a frequency above 0.0001, which together covered 99.2% of the repertoires. The TCS score was defined as F50 (clonal expansion) divided by E x V (chaos), with BLOSUM62-based TCRdist calculated between CDR3 peptides within each V-J. Welch's t-statistics and random forest reduced some 510 V-J features to roughly 13, which were used in a naive Bayes classifier (R e1071). The raw public data were reprocessed by TCRdb itself: fastp quality trimming at Q25, MiXCR clonotype calling, in-frame beta chains only. Here each entry gathers all rows of one CDR3 protein and keeps the most common genes and DNA. TCRdb, rather than the study authors, made the V and J calls. The sample records approximately 600,000 distinct CDR3 sequences, 12% to 15% of which are singletons. 7% to 9% of the sample lies in the top ten.

Broader findings and caveats from the paper: A model built on a 13 V-J signature distinguished ophthalmopathy from stable hyperthyroidism, reaching around 87% sensitivity and under 84% specificity in cross-validation and 80%/75% in testing. Most expanded thyroid clonotypes (frequency above 0.001) were also found in blood, which suggests that blood repertoires may mirror thyroid immune responses. In validation, progression to ophthalmopathy was predicted by the model with 70.59% sensitivity and 72% to 85% specificity, a median of approximately 6.5 months before onset. Sample size was not statistically predetermined, and blinding of investigators to group allocation was not performed.

This clonotype was observed many times. Its antigen remains unidentified. Base quality data are lacking; no much larger clone is found one base away. The sequence is built from TRBV28 and TRBJ2-1, with TRBD2 matching 7 junction bases. This clonotype was obtained from a woman under 30 with Graves' ophthalmopathy. The sample comprised blood. The CDR3 is CASSLATSFYNEQFF. The DNA sequence follows: TGTGCCAGCAGTTTAGCGACTAGCTTCTACAATGAGCAGTTCTTC.